These 23 T cell receptor beta chains were sequenced from one sample in a study of blood T cell repertoires in COVID-19. Only in-frame clones appear in the TCRdb table, and some are missing; sequencing was by immunoSEQ multiplex PCR. Of under 400,000 clones in the sample, more than 70% were seen once. The specimen sequenced was PBMCs or T cells enriched from blood (not recorded which). Every receptor here comes from a woman aged 25-40 years who had been exposed to COVID-19.

This chain joins TRBV5-1 and TRBJ1-5; 9 positions match TRBD1. The CDR3 runs 15 residues. Trimming cost V 4 bases and J 4 bases; bases outside gene matches: 6. CDR1 is SGHRS and CDR2 is YFSETQ in the germline V gene. CDR3 protein: CASSGGQGDNQPQHF. DNA of the CDR3: TGCGCCAGCAGCGGGGGACAGGGTGATAATCAGCCCCAGCATTTT.

The genes are TRBV28 and TRBJ1-2, with D perhaps matching TRBD1 (6 bases). V was cut by 6 bases and J by 4 bases, with 15 bases left in between. This CDR3 region has 14 residues. Germline CDR1 reads MDHEN; CDR2 reads SYDVKM. In DNA, the CDR3 is TGTGCCAGCAGCTCAGGGGTCCTGACCTATGGCTACACCTTC. It specifies CASSSGVLTYGYTF.

The chain joins TRBV5-1 to TRBJ2-2; D gene ambiguous. Germline loops: CDR1 SGHRS, CDR2 YFSETQ. The CDR3 spans 13 residues. Trimming shortened V by 5 bases and J by 2 bases, and 7 bases separated the two germline ends. CDR3 region: CASSGGNTGELFF. The CDR3 bases are TGCGCCAGCAGTGGTGGCAACACCGGGGAGCTGTTTTTT.

This clone was detected only once. In the same sample, other DNA sequences code for this CDR3. The rearrangement uses TRBV5-1 and TRBJ2-7, with 7 positions matching TRBD1. The CDR3 has 15 residues. Germline values: CDR1 SGHRS, CDR2 YFSETQ. V shed 0 bases and J 0 bases; nucleotides not matched to a gene: 3. This CDR3 reads CASSLAGTASYEQYF. Here the CDR3 DNA reads TGCGCCAGCAGCTTGGCCGGGACAGCCTCCTACGAGCAGTACTTC.

The chain links TRBV7-3 to TRBJ1-1; perhaps TRBD1 as D (5 bases). Germline CDR1 reads SGHTA; CDR2 reads FQGTGA. With 5 bases removed from V and 6 bases from J, the gap between germline ends came to 13 bases. The CDR3 contains 13 residues. CDR3 coding DNA: TGTGCCAGCAGCCCAGCATGGGGGGCTGAAGCTTTCTTT. It specifies CASSPAWGAEAFF.

This chain's CDR3 is CASSLGGQGTDTQYF. The CDR3 region has the DNA TGTGCCAGCAGCTTAGGGGGACAGGGCACAGATACGCAGTATTTT. The rearrangement links TRBV7-3 to TRBJ2-3, with 8 bases aligning to TRBD1. CDR1 and CDR2 (germline): SGHTA, FQGTGA. Trimming at V came to 2 bases and at J to 1 base, leaving 2 bases not matched to a gene. The CDR3 is 15 residues long.

J is TRBJ2-7 and V is TRBV7-6; TRBD1 matches at 8 bases. Looked up from germline, CDR1 is SGHVS and CDR2 is FNYEAQ. V lost 5 bases and J lost 4; bases outside the gene matches: 10. This CDR3 has 15 residues. CDR3 nucleotide sequence: TGTGCCAGCAGCCCTGGGACAGGCCGATTGTACGAGCAGTACTTC. It is translated as CASSPGTGRLYEQYF.

The chain has TRBV28 and TRBJ2-4, with 12 bases matching TRBD2. Trimming removed 6 bases from V and 13 bases from J; junction bases left unmatched: 7. The CDR3 spans 13 residues. Germline CDR1 MDHEN, CDR2 SYDVKM. Here the CDR3 reads CASRGSGTSGQYF. The CDR3 DNA is TGTGCCAGCAGGGGCTCCGGGACTAGCGGGCAGTACTTC.

The rearrangement links TRBV7-3 to TRBJ2-1; TRBD2 might be the D (6 bases). Germline V lookup: CDR1 SGHTA, CDR2 FQGTGA. This CDR3 contains 14 residues. The V end lost 5 bases, the J end lost 8 bases, and 16 bases lay between the germline ends. DNA for the CDR3: TGTGCCAGCAGCCCGAAAAATACGGGGGATGAGCAGTTCTTC. Amino acids: CASSPKNTGDEQFF.

V is TRBV9 and J is TRBJ2-7; maybe TRBD1 (6 bases). Germline V gene lookup returns CDR1 SGDLS and CDR2 YYNGEE. V was cut by 0 bases and J by 3 bases, with 16 bases left in between. This CDR3 comprises 16 residues. The chain's CDR3 is CASSVAQGQSLYEQYF. Here the CDR3 DNA reads TGTGCCAGCAGCGTAGCCCAAGGACAGAGTCTCTACGAGCAGTACTTC. The whole variable domain, remainder taken from reference TRBV9 and TRBJ2-7, is DSGVTQTPKHLITATGQRVTLRCSPRSGDLSVYWYQQSLDQGLQFLIQYYNGEERAKGNILERFSAQQFPDLHSELNLSSLELGDSALYFCASSVAQGQSLYEQYFGPGTRLTVT.

Regarding this clone: Other nucleotide sequences from this sample produce the same CDR3. The J gene is TRBJ1-1, the V gene TRBV19; no clear D gene. The CDR3 loop spans 14 amino acids. The V end lost 1 base, the J end lost 0 bases, and 6 bases lay between the germline ends. Germline CDR1 is LNHDA and CDR2 is SQIVND (reference sequence). The DNA for the CDR3 is TGTGCCAGTAGTATAGGGAGATTGAACACTGAAGCTTTCTTT. Protein sequence: CASSIGRLNTEAFF.

This clone came up once. The V call is TRBV12-5, the J call TRBJ2-3; the match to TRBD2 covers 11 bases. Unmatched junction bases numbered 9, after V lost 2 bases and J lost 2 bases. The CDR3 runs to 18 residues. The germline V gene encodes CDR1 LGHNT and CDR2 FRNRAP. CDR3 coding DNA: TGTGCTAGTGGTTTGACAACTAGCGGGAGTGTGAACACAGATACGCAGTATTTT. It is translated as CASGLTTSGSVNTDTQYF.

The chain is built from TRBV19 and TRBJ2-7; weak D call: TRBD2 (6 bases). The CDR3 loop spans 14 amino acids. Germline CDR1 reads LNHDA; CDR2 reads SQIVND (reference sequence). Trimming stripped 2 bases from V and 5 bases from J, with 13 bases between. In nucleotides, the CDR3 is TGTGCCAGTAGTATAAGGAGGGGAGCCCACGAGCAGTACTTC. Translating gives CASSIRRGAHEQYF.

A few counts support this clone. The chain employs TRBV27 and TRBJ2-2, with 7 nucleotides matching TRBD1. CDR3 length: 14 residues. The trim removed 8 bases at V and 4 bases at J, leaving 7 bases unmatched. Germline CDR1 reads MNHEY; CDR2 reads SMNVEV (reference sequence). CDR3 coding DNA: TGTGCCAGCCTGGACAGGAGTCGCACCGGGGAGCTGTTTTTT. The encoded protein is CASLDRSRTGELFF.

This clone was picked up a small number of times. CDR3 coding DNA: TGTGCCAGCAGCTTTCAGGGTCAGCCCCAGCATTTT. This codes for CASSFQGQPQHF. This chain joins TRBV7-2 and TRBJ1-5, with D tentatively TRBD1 (5 bases). With 3 bases removed from V and 6 bases from J, the gap between germline ends came to 6 bases. The germline V gene encodes CDR1 SGHTA and CDR2 FQGNSA. CDR3 size: 12 residues. Full variable domain (remainder filled in from reference TRBV7-2 and TRBJ1-5): GAGVSQSPSNKVTEKGKDVELRCDPISGHTALYWYRQSLGQGLEFLIYFQGNSAPDKSGLPSDRFSAERTGGSVSTLTIQRTQQEDSAVYLCASSFQGQPQHFGDGTRLSIL.

This chain links TRBV11-2 with TRBJ2-6; 7 bases are a match to TRBD1. Germline trimming cut 2 bases from V and 1 base from J; bases unmatched to any gene: 8. The CDR3 runs to 18 residues. In germline, CDR1 is SGHAT, CDR2 FQNNGV. CDR3 protein: CASSLRGQGASGANVLTF. CDR3 sequence (DNA): TGTGCCAGCAGCTTAAGGGGGCAGGGCGCTTCTGGGGCCAACGTCCTGACTTTC.

The genes are TRBV6-1 and TRBJ2-3; D gene unclear. Germline V gives CDR1 MNHNS, CDR2 SASEGT. V shed 6 bases and J shed 4 bases, with 17 bases lying between them. CDR3 length: 15 residues. The CDR3 coding sequence is TGTGCCAGCAGCTACGGGTTGAGCGTTCCAGATACGCAGTATTTT. Translated, it gives CASSYGLSVPDTQYF.

Regarding this clone: The same CDR3 also results from other DNA sequences found in this sample. The chain employs TRBV18 and TRBJ2-7, with D possibly TRBD1 on 6 matching bases. Germline V lookup: CDR1 KGHSH, CDR2 LQKENI. Trimming took off 3 bases at V and 1 base at J, with 10 bases between the two ends. This CDR3 is 14 amino acids long. The CDR3: CASSPLGQSYEQYF. The CDR3, as DNA: TGTGCCAGCTCACCTCTCGGACAGTCCTACGAGCAGTACTTC.

V gene TRBV10-3 combines with J gene TRBJ2-1, with 12 bases aligning to TRBD2. CDR1 ENHRY and CDR2 SYGVKD come from the germline V gene. V lost 7 bases to trimming and J lost 0 bases; unmatched junction nucleotides: 7. The CDR3 is 17 amino acids. The chain's CDR3 is CAITPGLAGTSYNEQFF. The CDR3 bases are TGTGCCATCACACCTGGACTAGCGGGAACCTCCTACAATGAGCAGTTCTTC.

This clone was seen once. The sample has other DNA sequences that encode this CDR3 too. The chain links TRBV30 to TRBJ2-7; TRBD1 might be the D (5 bases). There are 12 residues in the CDR3. V lost 0 bases and J 4 bases, leaving 7 bases between the germline ends. The V gene's germline CDR1 is GTSNPN and CDR2 SVGIG (reference sequence). CDR3 nucleotides: TGTGCCTGGAGTGTAACAGGATACGAGCAGTACTTC. Translation gives CAWSVTGYEQYF.

This chain uses TRBV4-1 with TRBJ2-1; D is perhaps TRBD1 (5 bases). Trimming shortened V by 1 base and J by 3 bases, and 13 bases separated the two germline ends. Germline CDR1 MGHRA, CDR2 YSYEKL. This CDR3 spans 16 amino acids. The DNA for the CDR3 is TGCGCCAGCAGCCAAGTGGACATGGGTTTCTACAATGAGCAGTTCTTC. This sequence encodes CASSQVDMGFYNEQFF.

The V and J genes are TRBV18 and TRBJ2-1, with 10 bases matching TRBD2. The CDR3 totals 15 residues. The germline gives CDR1 KGHSH, CDR2 LQKENI. After removal of 1 base from V and 3 bases from J, the junction contained 0 bases not matched to a gene. CDR3 region: CASSPQREGYNEQFF. CDR3 sequence (DNA): TGTGCCAGCTCACCACAGCGGGAGGGCTACAATGAGCAGTTCTTC.

The V and J genes are TRBV28 and TRBJ2-7, with a weak D call TRBD1 (6 bases). This CDR3 contains 15 residues. Germline V gives CDR1 MDHEN, CDR2 SYDVKM. The germline V and J ends were trimmed by 4 bases and 3 bases, with 16 bases remaining between them. The CDR3 is CASSYWTASLYEQYF. For the CDR3, the DNA is TGTGCCAGCAGTTATTGGACAGCATCCCTCTACGAGCAGTACTTC.